These 8 T cell receptor beta chains were all obtained from the same sample, sequenced in a study of vaccination and CD4 T cells after COVID-19. These receptors lack a known antigen. Oncomine TCR Beta short-read sequencing was applied to DNA from cultured CD4+ T cells. Cultures of CD4+ T cells served as the source for extracting genomic DNA. TCRdb re-called the PCR reads through MiXCR, storing one row per CDR3 protein. The sample contains some 10,000 distinct CDR3 sequences, almost 30% of which appear only once. This sample's treatment: roughly 10-day PBMC culture with coronavirus spike peptide pools or control peptides (ViraFEST assay). Investigators obtained the unexposed donor's CD4+ T cells before the COVID-19 pandemic (2011-2018). The sample was CD4+ T cells from blood, cultured in vitro. Receptors were obtained from a human donor in good health.

This rearrangement joins TRBV20-1 to TRBJ2-1; 11 bases match TRBD2. Per the germline V gene, CDR1 is DFQATT and CDR2 is SNEGSKA (reference sequence). This CDR3 contains 14 residues. J gave up 8 bases and V 8 bases, and 11 bases lay outside the gene matches. For the CDR3, the DNA is TGCAGTACGCCACGACTAGCGGGGAGGGATGAGCAGTTCTTC. Amino acid sequence: CSTPRLAGRDEQFF.

This clonotype has more than one count but fewer than ten. This chain connects TRBV7-2 to TRBJ1-3; D is unresolved. Trimming stripped 1 base from V and 1 base from J, with 11 bases between. The CDR3 spans 16 residues. Germline assignment: CDR1 SGHTA and CDR2 FQGNSA. Here the CDR3 reads CASSLVGTSSGNTIYF. The CDR3 DNA reads TGTGCCAGCAGCTTAGTCGGCACGTCATCTGGAAACACCATATATTTT.

This clonotype was seen a few times. The chain employs TRBV25-1 and TRBJ2-3, with D unclear. The CDR3 covers 14 residues. CDR1 is MGHDK, CDR2 SYGVNS, per germline. Trimming removed 4 bases at V and 1 base at J, with 9 bases between. Written as DNA, the CDR3 is TGTGCCAGCAGTGCCTCTACGGGCACAGATACGCAGTATTTT. It yields the protein CASSASTGTDTQYF.

This chain links TRBV7-8 with TRBJ2-7; D remains ambiguous. The V gene lost 0 bases and the J gene lost 6 bases, with 9 bases spanning the gap. CDR1 and CDR2 from the germline V gene are SGHVS and FQNEAQ. The CDR3 loop spans 13 amino acids. The CDR3 sequence: CASSLAQDREQYF. CDR3 DNA: TGTGCCAGCAGCTTAGCGCAGGATCGCGAGCAGTACTTC.

This clonotype was detected a few times. The chain carries TRBV20-1 and TRBJ1-3; D gene uncertain. The length of the CDR3 is 17 residues. Deletions cut 6 bases from V and 0 bases from J, with 21 bases between. CDR1 DFQATT and CDR2 SNEGSKA come from the germline V gene (reference sequence). The CDR3 DNA reads TGCAGTGCAAAGAACGAGATACCATCGGGCTCTGGAAACACCATATATTTT. It translates to CSAKNEIPSGSGNTIYF.

In its sample, this clonotype is medium-sized (0.01 to 0.1%). This chain joins TRBV20-1 and TRBJ1-3; D is perhaps TRBD1 (6 bases). Trimming pared 0 bases from V and 3 bases from J, leaving 9 bases between. Germline assignment: CDR1 DFQATT and CDR2 SNEGSKA (reference sequence). The CDR3 totals 14 residues. The CDR3 protein is CSARDRGGGNTIYF. For the CDR3, the DNA is TGCAGTGCTAGAGACAGGGGAGGTGGAAACACCATATATTTT.

The table lists this clonotype with a few counts. The chain links TRBV6-5 to TRBJ2-7; D is uncertain. The CDR3 has 11 residues. CDR1 is MNHEY, CDR2 SVGAGI, per germline. V gave up 4 bases and J gave up 4 bases, with 5 bases separating them. The chain's CDR3 is CASSSTYEQYF. Written as DNA, the CDR3 is TGTGCCAGCAGTTCGACATACGAGCAGTACTTC.

This rearrangement joins TRBV7-3 to TRBJ2-5, with 8 bases matching TRBD2. Germline lookup yields CDR1 SGHTA and CDR2 FQGTGA. The CDR3 has 15 amino acids. Unmatched junction bases numbered 7, after V lost 2 bases and J lost 5 bases. The CDR3 DNA sequence: TGTGCCAGCAGCTTAGTAGCGGGACATCGGGAGACCCAGTACTTC. It yields the protein CASSLVAGHRETQYF.